This T cell receptor (beta chain) was recorded in a study of T cells in Graves' hyperthyroidism and ophthalmopathy. The study left out patients who had uncontrolled infection, other autoimmune disease, pregnancy or lactation. This clonotype was seen many times. V was shortened by 3 bases and J by 7 bases, with 7 bases between the two germline ends. This CDR3 has 11 residues. Germline V lookup: CDR1 SGHAT, CDR2 FQDESV (reference sequence). Amplification of TCR beta CDR3 regions was performed using RNA transcripts as template. In the first-round RT-PCR of the TCR CDR3, the HTBI primer set was used. TCRdb reanalysed the multiplex PCR reads using MiXCR and keeps one entry per CDR3 protein. The sample lists approximately 400,000 distinct CDR3 sequences; about 14% were seen once.

The clonotype originates from a woman aged 60 to 75 with Graves' hyperthyroidism. The rearrangement uses TRBV11-1 and TRBJ2-7; D call uncertain. Sequenced material: blood. CDR3 sequence reads: CASSFGGEQYF. As DNA, the CDR3 is TGTGCCAGCAGCTTCGGCGGAGAGCAGTACTTC.